This T cell receptor (beta chain) was identified in a study of blood T cell repertoires in COVID-19. The method was immunoSEQ multiplex PCR; TCRdb's version includes in-frame clones alone and lacks a portion of them. The sample has 190,000 or so clones, 70% to 90% seen once. This sequence originates from a man in his forties or fifties with active or convalescent COVID-19. The sequenced sample consisted of peripheral blood.

Here the CDR3 DNA reads TGTGCCACCAGCAGATCAAATCCCGGGACTAACCCGTTCGATGAGCAGTTCTTC. The encoded protein is CATSRSNPGTNPFDEQFF. V is TRBV15 and J is TRBJ2-1; TRBD2 matches 7 bases. After removal of 2 bases from V and 8 bases from J, the junction contained 18 bases not matched to a gene. CDR3 length equals 18 residues. The germline CDR1 and CDR2 sequences are LNHNV and YYDKDF (reference sequence).